These 25 T cell receptor beta chains were all obtained from the same sample, sequenced in a study of T cells in Graves' hyperthyroidism and ophthalmopathy. The investigators amplified TCR beta CDR3 regions from RNA transcripts. HTBI primers were the set used in a first-round RT-PCR of the TCR CDR3. In TCRdb, the multiplex PCR reads were re-called with MiXCR into one record per CDR3 protein. Here the sample spans approximately 400,000 distinct CDR3 sequences, around a sixth being singletons. The specimen sequenced was blood. These receptors were collected from a man aged 18-30 years with Graves' ophthalmopathy.

The table lists this clonotype with many counts. V is TRBV5-5 and J is TRBJ2-5; 9 bases agree with TRBD1. Germline CDR1 is SGHKS and CDR2 is YYEKEE (reference sequence). V was clipped by 4 bases and J by 5 bases; unmatched bases: 9. The CDR3 has 15 residues. CDR3 protein: CASSLTGGYWETQYF. The CDR3 DNA sequence: TGTGCCAGCAGCCTGACAGGGGGATATTGGGAGACCCAGTACTTC.

The rearrangement links TRBV30 to TRBJ1-2; perhaps TRBD1 as D (5 bases). Trimming removed 3 bases from V and 8 bases from J, with 10 bases in between. Germline V gene data show CDR1 as GTSNPN and CDR2 as SVGIG (reference sequence). CDR3 length: 11 residues. The CDR3 sequence: CAWSREGGYTF. In DNA form, the CDR3 reads TGTGCCTGGAGCAGGGAGGGAGGCTACACCTTC.

This clonotype was detected ten times or more. The chain couples TRBV2 to TRBJ1-1, with a weak D call TRBD1 (5 bases). V was trimmed by 3 bases and J by 5 bases, leaving 16 bases between them. The CDR3 sequence is 15 residues long. Germline assignment: CDR1 SNHLY and CDR2 FYNNEI. Here the CDR3 reads CASSDGGGRRTEAFF. In DNA, the CDR3 is TGTGCCAGCAGTGATGGGGGGGGTCGACGGACTGAAGCTTTCTTT.

This clonotype was recorded many times. This chain links TRBV13 with TRBJ1-1; D perhaps matches TRBD1 (6 bases). The V end was cut by 5 bases, the J end by 2 bases, with 9 bases between. This CDR3 contains 13 residues. Germline-derived CDR1 and CDR2 are PRHDT and FYEKMQ (reference sequence). The chain's CDR3 is CASSRQVNTEAFF. As DNA, the CDR3 is TGTGCCAGCAGCCGACAGGTTAACACTGAAGCTTTCTTT.

This clonotype was observed many times. The chain combines TRBV6-6 with TRBJ1-1, with D hard to call. Germline CDR1 and CDR2: MNHNY and SVGAGI (reference sequence). This CDR3 is 15 amino acids long. V lost 0 bases and J 5 bases, leaving 13 bases between the germline ends. CDR3 sequence (DNA): TGTGCCAGCAGTTACTCCTGGACTCCTGAGACTGAAGCTTTCTTT. It specifies CASSYSWTPETEAFF.

This clonotype was seen repeatedly, ten times or more. This sequence joins TRBV11-2 and TRBJ2-2; 10 bases align to TRBD2. The V gene end was trimmed by 5 bases and the J gene end by 8 bases; junction bases not matched to a gene: 11. CDR1 SGHAT and CDR2 FQNNGV come from the germline V gene. This CDR3 has 16 residues. CDR3 region: CASSPHRSSGGGELFF. The CDR3, as DNA: TGTGCCAGCAGCCCTCATCGGTCTAGCGGGGGAGGGGAGCTGTTTTTT.

The chain couples TRBV6-1 to TRBJ2-4; D not certain. The V and J ends lost 8 bases and 0 bases respectively, with 8 bases between them. Germline V gene lookup returns CDR1 MNHNS and CDR2 SASEGT. This CDR3 contains 13 residues. CDR3 sequence reads: CASAELAKNIQYF. CDR3 coding DNA: TGTGCCAGCGCCGAGTTAGCCAAAAACATTCAGTACTTC.

At least ten counts were recorded for this clonotype. The V call is TRBV13, the J call TRBJ2-5; 7 nucleotides agree with TRBD1. CDR1 PRHDT and CDR2 FYEKMQ come from the germline V gene (reference sequence). The CDR3 contains 16 residues. V lost 5 bases to trimming and J lost 5 bases; unmatched junction nucleotides: 14. The CDR3 here is CASSIRPTGPGETQYF. The CDR3 DNA reads TGTGCCAGCAGCATACGCCCGACAGGGCCAGGGGAGACCCAGTACTTC.

This clonotype has at least ten counts. The genes are TRBV10-3 and TRBJ1-1; D not resolved. CDR3 length: 15 amino acids. From germline, CDR1 is ENHRY and CDR2 SYGVKD. The V end lost 4 bases, the J end lost 0 bases, and 12 bases lay between the germline ends. CDR3 loop: CAISGEGSMNTEAFF. Here the CDR3 DNA reads TGTGCCATCAGTGGGGAGGGATCAATGAACACTGAAGCTTTCTTT.

This chain uses TRBV12-3 or TRBV12-4 with TRBJ2-6, with D uncertain. This CDR3 comprises 17 residues. V lost 5 bases and J lost 0, with 14 bases in between. This CDR3 reads CASSILTKSSGANVLTF. CDR3 nucleotides: TGTGCCAGCAGTATACTGACGAAGAGCTCTGGGGCCAACGTCCTGACTTTC.

This clonotype was seen ten or more times. The chain recombines TRBV6-1 with TRBJ1-1; TRBD1 matches at 8 bases. V lost 5 bases and J lost 4; bases outside the gene matches: 9. The CDR3 spans 15 residues. Looked up from germline, CDR1 is MNHNS and CDR2 is SASEGT. CDR3 sequence reads: CASSWTGTGTTEAFF. As DNA, the CDR3 is TGTGCCAGCAGTTGGACAGGGACCGGGACCACTGAAGCTTTCTTT.

CDR3 bases: TGTGCCAGCAGCCACGCCCCTCTAGCGGGAGTTTACGAGCAGTACTTC. Translated: CASSHAPLAGVYEQYF. The chain couples TRBV11-3 to TRBJ2-7; 10 bases match TRBD2. Germline V gene lookup returns CDR1 SGHNT and CDR2 YENEEA. The CDR3 is 16 residues long. The trim removed 5 bases at V and 4 bases at J, leaving 11 bases unmatched.

This clonotype was observed at least ten times. The gene calls are TRBV20-1 and TRBJ2-1, with D possibly called TRBD1 or TRBD2 (5 bases each). This CDR3 is built from 13 residues. Looked up from germline, CDR1 is DFQATT and CDR2 is SNEGSKA (reference sequence). V lost 6 bases to trimming and J lost 2 bases, with 11 bases between them. The CDR3 reads CSARGDAYNEQFF. CDR3 DNA sequence: TGCAGTGCGCGAGGGGACGCCTACAATGAGCAGTTCTTC.

The sample holds one count of this clonotype. The V and J genes are TRBV5-4 and TRBJ1-2; tentatively, D is TRBD1 (6 bases). The CDR3 consists of 13 residues. CDR1 is SGHNT and CDR2 is YYREEE in the germline V gene (reference sequence). Between the trimmed V and J ends, which lost 4 bases and 6 bases, there was a span of 13 bases. CDR3 amino acids: CASSRTGIDGYTF. As DNA, the CDR3 is TGTGCCAGCAGCAGAACAGGGATAGATGGCTACACCTTC.

V is TRBV7-9 and J is TRBJ2-7; D is tentatively TRBD1 or TRBD2 (5 bases each). Germline CDR1 reads SEHNR; CDR2 reads FQNEAQ (reference sequence). CDR3 size: 16 residues. The germline V and J ends were trimmed by 3 bases and 0 bases, with 15 bases remaining between them. As DNA, the CDR3 is TGTGCCAGCAGCTTCCTCGGGACGGAGCTCTCCTACGAGCAGTACTTC. Protein sequence: CASSFLGTELSYEQYF.

This clonotype was seen ten or more times. V is TRBV12-5 and J is TRBJ1-3, with a tentative D call TRBD1 (5 bases). This CDR3 region has 17 residues. The V end lost 4 bases, the J end lost 4 bases, and 20 bases lay between the germline ends. CDR1 and CDR2 (germline): LGHNT, FRNRAP. CDR3 DNA sequence: TGTGCTAGTGGTTGCCTCCGACAGTCATTCGGGGGAAACACCATATATTTT. Translated, it gives CASGCLRQSFGGNTIYF.

This clonotype came up many times. A junction boundary mismatches the germline segment, possibly from a read error. This sequence joins TRBV7-6 and TRBJ2-1; TRBD2 aligns across 7 bases. The germline CDR1 and CDR2 sequences are SGHVS and FNYEAQ. The CDR3 has 16 amino acids. The CDR3 region has the DNA TGTGCCAGCAGCATAGACGCGGGGGAAATCTACAATAAGCAGTTCTTC. It encodes CASSIDAGEIYNKQFF.

This clonotype occurred a few times. The chain combines TRBV28 with TRBJ1-6, with no clear D. The CDR3 contains 14 residues. V lost 3 bases, J lost 9 bases, and 12 bases lay in between. Germline-derived CDR1 and CDR2 are MDHEN and SYDVKM. The CDR3 DNA reads as TGTGCCAGCAGTTTGGGCGGGATCGGTTCACCCCTCCACTTT. Protein sequence: CASSLGGIGSPLHF.

The chain couples TRBV12-3 or TRBV12-4 to TRBJ1-1; the match to TRBD1 covers 7 bases. CDR3 size: 15 residues. Losses at the gene ends were 7 bases for V and 4 bases for J; bases not matched to a gene: 12. CDR3 sequence: CASTRSGQAGTEAFF. The CDR3, as DNA: TGTGCCAGCACCCGAAGCGGACAGGCTGGCACTGAAGCTTTCTTT.

This clonotype was counted only a few times. V usage is TRBV5-4 and J usage is TRBJ1-1; D is unresolved. Trimming pared 2 bases from V and 11 bases from J, leaving 13 bases between. Germline CDR1 reads SGHNT; CDR2 reads YYREEE (reference sequence). The CDR3 loop spans 12 amino acids. CDR3 nucleotide sequence: TGTGCCAGCAGCTTAGATGGGGTGCAGGCTTTCTTT. This sequence encodes CASSLDGVQAFF.

A note on this clonotype: The junction does not match germline at one end; this may be a read error. This chain uses TRBV7-2 with TRBJ2-7, with a tentative D call TRBD2 (6 bases). This CDR3 has 16 residues. From germline, CDR1 is SGHTA and CDR2 FQGNSA. CDR3 protein: CASSQDPGDSAYEQYF. The DNA for the CDR3 is TGCGCCAGCAGCCAAGATCCGGGGGACTCAGCCTACGAGCAGTACTTC.

The chain links TRBV6-1 to TRBJ1-6, with 10 nucleotides matching TRBD1. CDR3 size: 14 residues. The junction had 5 bases not matched to a gene; V was cut back by 6 bases and J by 9 bases. CDR1 is MNHNS and CDR2 is SASEGT in the germline V gene. CDR3 bases: TGTGCCAGCAGCCGACAGGGGGCTGGTTCACCCCTCCACTTT. It yields the protein CASSRQGAGSPLHF.

This clonotype was counted a single time. This CDR3 is CSAPPISYNEQFF. Written as DNA, the CDR3 is TGCAGTGCACCCCCGATCTCCTACAATGAGCAGTTCTTC. The chain joins TRBV20-1 to TRBJ2-1; no definite D call. CDR1 DFQATT and CDR2 SNEGSKA come from the germline V gene (reference sequence). Trimming removed 6 bases from V and 0 bases from J, with 9 bases in between. The CDR3 is made up of 13 amino acids.

Sample share makes this clonotype medium-sized. The rearrangement uses TRBV28 and TRBJ1-1, with a tentative D call TRBD1 (6 bases). The CDR3 is 15 amino acids. CDR1 and CDR2 (germline): MDHEN, SYDVKM. V was shortened by 5 bases and J by 5 bases, with 18 bases between the two germline ends. CDR3 in DNA: TGTGCCAGCAGTCCCCCCCACAGGGAGAGGACTGAAGCTTTCTTT. Amino acid sequence: CASSPPHRERTEAFF.

The J gene is TRBJ1-1, the V gene TRBV25-1; D possibly corresponds to TRBD1 (5 bases). Deletions cut 5 bases from V and 4 bases from J, with 14 bases between. From germline, CDR1 is MGHDK and CDR2 SYGVNS. This CDR3 has 14 amino acids. The CDR3 here is CASSYAGAGTEAFF. The CDR3 DNA sequence: TGTGCCAGCAGTTACGCCGGGGCCGGCACTGAAGCTTTCTTT.